Listed here are 3 T cell receptor beta chains from one sample, sequenced in a study of regulatory T cells in long-lasting Graves disease (dated by TCRdb to the early 2020s). The library was prepared using multiplex PCR. Sequencing instrument: Illumina HiSeq 4000. To build TCR beta libraries, CDR3 regions were amplified by Arm-PCR using iRepertoire HTBI primers. In-frame beta chains were kept once TCRdb had trimmed the public reads at Q25 with fastp and called clones with MiXCR. Each entry merges the rows of one CDR3 protein and shows their most common DNA and genes. Here the sample has 510,000 or so distinct CDR3 sequences; about 11% occur a single time. Almost 9% of the sample is taken by the ten largest. The intended sense of this specimen's time point label: newly diagnosed GD, antithyroid drugs for less than 3 months. For both TCR sequencing and RNA sequencing, RNA was extracted from PBMCs in TRIzol.

These data were also reused for a study on T cells in Graves' hyperthyroidism and ophthalmopathy.

Sequencing was performed on peripheral blood mononuclear cells (PBMCs), taken at new diagnosis, from a patient treated with antithyroid drugs. The receptors originated from a woman in her thirties with Graves disease. Donor details come from another sample of the same person, matched by shared clones.

A word on this clonotype: A much larger clone sits a single nucleotide away, making a read error possible. The chain joins TRBV11-3 to TRBJ1-3, with 10 bases aligning to TRBD1. The CDR3 covers 15 residues. Trimming cost V 5 bases and J 3 bases; bases outside gene matches: 4. CDR1 and CDR2 from the germline V gene are SGHNT and YENEEA. This CDR3 reads CASSLDRGDGNTIYF. CDR3 coding DNA: TGTGCCAGCAGCCTGGACAGGGGGGATGGAAACACCATATATTTT.

The gene calls are TRBV20-1 and TRBJ2-1, with D perhaps matching TRBD1 or TRBD2 (5 bases each). V lost 5 bases, J lost 7 bases, and 12 bases lay in between. CDR1 is DFQATT and CDR2 is SNEGSKA in the germline V gene (reference sequence). The CDR3 spans 12 residues. The CDR3 loop is CSAFGTGNEQFF. The CDR3 DNA reads as TGCAGTGCTTTCGGGACCGGGAATGAGCAGTTCTTC.

This clonotype was seen repeatedly, ten times or more. The chain links TRBV13 to TRBJ2-3; 7 bases map to TRBD1. V shed 6 bases, J shed 2 bases, and the junction held 11 bases outside the gene matches. Germline CDR1 PRHDT, CDR2 FYEKMQ (reference sequence). The CDR3 covers 16 residues. The CDR3 spells CASRPLDRRYTDTQYF. The CDR3 region has the DNA TGTGCCAGCAGACCACTGGACAGGCGTTACACAGATACGCAGTATTTT.